This TCR beta chain originates from a study of T cells in Graves' hyperthyroidism and ophthalmopathy. This clonotype was found a few times. What it binds is not known. Patients with ophthalmopathy all had a Clinical Activity Score of at least 3, a NOSPECS grade of at least 4 and duration under 3 months. PBMCs were obtained from 9.5 to 10 ml fresh peripheral blood. The V end lost 4 bases, the J end lost 6 bases, and 7 bases lay between the germline ends. The germline CDR1 and CDR2 sequences are LGHDT and YNNKEL (reference sequence). This CDR3 is 11 amino acids long. Study-wide results and caveats: The model forecast ophthalmopathy, anticipating it by a median around 6.5 months before onset. Most thyroid clonotypes expanded above 0.001 were also detected in blood.

Amplification yielded TCR beta CDR3 regions, with RNA transcripts as the source. HTBI primers were the set used in a first-round RT-PCR of the TCR CDR3. TCRdb used MiXCR to reprocess the multiplex PCR reads, holding one entry per CDR3 protein. Among roughly 250,000 distinct CDR3 sequences, approximately 23% were seen once, and the ten largest hold around 65%. The chain has TRBV3-1 and TRBJ2-7; D is uncertain. The sequenced sample was blood. This receptor was identified in a man aged 25 to 40 with Graves' ophthalmopathy. In DNA, the CDR3 is TGTGCCAGCAGCCGCCCTGGCGAGCAGTACTTC. This gives the protein CASSRPGEQYF.